The clone carrying this T cell receptor (beta chain) has only a few counts. This sample is drawn from a study of T-cell memory formation after mild COVID-19. MiXCR, applied by TCRdb to the 5' RACE reads, yields one record per CDR3 protein. The table lists 300,000 to 350,000 distinct CDR3 sequences, roughly 13% of them singletons. Germline V lookup: CDR1 MNHEY, CDR2 SVGAGI. This CDR3 region has 13 residues. V lost 2 bases, J lost 3 bases, and 7 bases lay in between. The chain employs TRBV6-5 and TRBJ1-1; D is unresolved. This receptor was taken from a man aged 18 to 30 who had mild COVID-19 (a few samples of this study predate the infection). Cell type and time point are not known. The source material was PBMCs or a T cell subset sorted from them (not recorded which). CDR3 DNA: TGTGCCAGCAGTTACCCGGGAGACACTGAAGCTTTCTTT. It translates to CASSYPGDTEAFF.